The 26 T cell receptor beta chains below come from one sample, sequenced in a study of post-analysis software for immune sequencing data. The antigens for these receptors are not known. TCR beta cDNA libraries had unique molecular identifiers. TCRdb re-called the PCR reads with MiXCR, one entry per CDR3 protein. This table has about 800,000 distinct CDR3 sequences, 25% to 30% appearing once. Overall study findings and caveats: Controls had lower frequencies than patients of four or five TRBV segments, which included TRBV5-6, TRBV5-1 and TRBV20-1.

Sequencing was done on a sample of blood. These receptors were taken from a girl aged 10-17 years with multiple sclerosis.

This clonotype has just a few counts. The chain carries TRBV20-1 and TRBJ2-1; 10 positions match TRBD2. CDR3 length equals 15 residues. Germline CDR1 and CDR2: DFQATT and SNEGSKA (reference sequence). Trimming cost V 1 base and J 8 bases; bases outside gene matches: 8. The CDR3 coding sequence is TGCAGTGCTAGAGGATCTAGCGGGAGATGGGATGAGCAGTTCTTC. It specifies CSARGSSGRWDEQFF.

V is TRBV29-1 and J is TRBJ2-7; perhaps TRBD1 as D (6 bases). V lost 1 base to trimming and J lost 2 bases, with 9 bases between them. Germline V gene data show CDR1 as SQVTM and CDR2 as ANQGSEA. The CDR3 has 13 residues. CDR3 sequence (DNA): TGCAGCGTTGAAGTAGGGGGAACCTACGAGCAGTACTTC. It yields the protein CSVEVGGTYEQYF.

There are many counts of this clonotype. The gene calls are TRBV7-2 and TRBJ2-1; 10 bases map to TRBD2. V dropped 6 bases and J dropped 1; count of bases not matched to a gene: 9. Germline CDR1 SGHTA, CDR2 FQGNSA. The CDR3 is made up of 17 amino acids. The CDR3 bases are TGTGCCAGCAGTTTTGGAGCGGGGGGGCCTTCCTACAATGAGCAGTTCTTC. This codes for CASSFGAGGPSYNEQFF.

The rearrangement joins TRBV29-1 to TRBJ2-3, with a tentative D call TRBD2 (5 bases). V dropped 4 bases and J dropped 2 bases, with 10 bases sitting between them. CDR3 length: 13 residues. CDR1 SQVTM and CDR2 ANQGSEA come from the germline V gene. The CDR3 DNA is TGCAGCGTTGTCGAGGGTTACACAGATACGCAGTATTTT. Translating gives CSVVEGYTDTQYF.

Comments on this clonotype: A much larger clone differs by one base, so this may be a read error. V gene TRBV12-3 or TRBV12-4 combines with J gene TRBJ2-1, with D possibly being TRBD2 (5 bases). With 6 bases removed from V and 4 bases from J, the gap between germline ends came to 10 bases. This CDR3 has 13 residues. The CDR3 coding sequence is TGTGCCAGCAGGTTTCCGGGGTACAATGAGCAGTTCTTC. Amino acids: CASRFPGYNEQFF.

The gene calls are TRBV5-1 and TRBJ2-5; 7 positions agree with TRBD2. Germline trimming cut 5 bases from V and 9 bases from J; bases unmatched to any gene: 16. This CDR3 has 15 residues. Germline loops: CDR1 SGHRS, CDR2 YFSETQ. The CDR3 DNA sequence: TGCGCCAGCAGTCGGGACGCCGGGGGGATTCGAGCCCAGTACTTC. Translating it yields CASSRDAGGIRAQYF.

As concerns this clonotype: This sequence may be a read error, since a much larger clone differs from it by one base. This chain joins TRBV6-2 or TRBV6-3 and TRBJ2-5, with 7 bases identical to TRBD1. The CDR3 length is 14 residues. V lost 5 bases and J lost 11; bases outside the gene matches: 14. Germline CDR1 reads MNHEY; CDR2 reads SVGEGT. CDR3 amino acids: CASSQGTVVYVQYF. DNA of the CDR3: TGTGCCAGCAGTCAGGGGACAGTCGTCTACGTGCAGTACTTC.

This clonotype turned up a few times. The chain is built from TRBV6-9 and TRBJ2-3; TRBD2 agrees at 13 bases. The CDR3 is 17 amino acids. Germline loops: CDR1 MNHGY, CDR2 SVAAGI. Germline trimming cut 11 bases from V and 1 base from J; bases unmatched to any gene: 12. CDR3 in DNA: TGTGCCGAGCGGAGGACTAGCGGGAGCTTGGGCACAGATACGCAGTATTTT. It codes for CAERRTSGSLGTDTQYF.

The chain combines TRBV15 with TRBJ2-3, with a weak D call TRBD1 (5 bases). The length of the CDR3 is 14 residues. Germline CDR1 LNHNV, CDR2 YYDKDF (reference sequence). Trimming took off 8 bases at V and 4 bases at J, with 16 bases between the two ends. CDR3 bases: TGTGCCACCGGTAGGACACAGGACGCAGATACGCAGTATTTT. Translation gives CATGRTQDADTQYF.

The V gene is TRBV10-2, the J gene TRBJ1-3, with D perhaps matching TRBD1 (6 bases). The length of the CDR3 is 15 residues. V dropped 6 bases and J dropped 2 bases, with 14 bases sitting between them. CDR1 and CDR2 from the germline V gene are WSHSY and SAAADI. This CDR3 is CASSLYREPGNTIYF. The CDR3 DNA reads TGCGCCAGCAGCCTTTACAGGGAACCTGGAAACACCATATATTTT.

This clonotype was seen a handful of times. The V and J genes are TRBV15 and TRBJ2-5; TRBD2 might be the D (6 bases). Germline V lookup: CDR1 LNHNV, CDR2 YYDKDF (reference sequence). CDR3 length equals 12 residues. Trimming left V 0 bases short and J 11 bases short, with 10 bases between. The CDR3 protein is CATSRDVGLQYF. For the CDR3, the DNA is TGTGCCACCAGCAGAGATGTTGGACTACAGTACTTC.

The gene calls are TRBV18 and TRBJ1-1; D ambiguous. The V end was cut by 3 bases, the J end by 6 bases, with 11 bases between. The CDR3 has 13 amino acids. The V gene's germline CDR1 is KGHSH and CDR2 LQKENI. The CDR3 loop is CASSPTTSAEAFF. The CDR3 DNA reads TGTGCCAGCTCACCGACCACATCGGCTGAAGCTTTCTTT.

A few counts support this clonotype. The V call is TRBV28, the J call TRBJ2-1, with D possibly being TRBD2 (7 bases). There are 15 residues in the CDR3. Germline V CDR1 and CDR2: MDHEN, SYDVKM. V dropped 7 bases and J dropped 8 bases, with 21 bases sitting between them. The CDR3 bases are TGTGCCAGCAACACCGAGGGGGGGAGTCGAGATGAGCAGTTCTTC. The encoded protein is CASNTEGGSRDEQFF.

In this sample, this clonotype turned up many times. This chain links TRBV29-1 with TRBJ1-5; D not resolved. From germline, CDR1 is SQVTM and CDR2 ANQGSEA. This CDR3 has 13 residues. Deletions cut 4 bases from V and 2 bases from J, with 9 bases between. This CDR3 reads CSVGSGGNQPQHF. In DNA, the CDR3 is TGCAGCGTTGGGTCGGGTGGCAATCAGCCCCAGCATTTT.

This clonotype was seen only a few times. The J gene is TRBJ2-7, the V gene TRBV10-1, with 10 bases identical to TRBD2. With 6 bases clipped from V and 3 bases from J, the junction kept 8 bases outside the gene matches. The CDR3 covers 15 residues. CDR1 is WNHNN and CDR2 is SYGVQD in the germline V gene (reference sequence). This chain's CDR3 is CASSAGTSVYYEQYF. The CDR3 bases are TGCGCCAGCAGCGCCGGGACTAGCGTCTACTACGAGCAGTACTTC.

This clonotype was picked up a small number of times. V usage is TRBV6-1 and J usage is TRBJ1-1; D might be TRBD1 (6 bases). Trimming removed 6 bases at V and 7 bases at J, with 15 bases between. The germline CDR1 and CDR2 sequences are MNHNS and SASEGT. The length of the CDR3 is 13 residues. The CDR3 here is CASSYQGLGEAFF. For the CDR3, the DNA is TGTGCCAGCAGCTACCAGGGGCTCGGTGAAGCTTTCTTT.

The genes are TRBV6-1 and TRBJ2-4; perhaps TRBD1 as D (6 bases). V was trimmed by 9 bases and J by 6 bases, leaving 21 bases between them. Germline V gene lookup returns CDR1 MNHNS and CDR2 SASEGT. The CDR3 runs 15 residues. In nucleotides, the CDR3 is TGTGCCAGTAGAGAAGGGATGGACAGAAGAAACATTCAGTACTTC. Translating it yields CASREGMDRRNIQYF.

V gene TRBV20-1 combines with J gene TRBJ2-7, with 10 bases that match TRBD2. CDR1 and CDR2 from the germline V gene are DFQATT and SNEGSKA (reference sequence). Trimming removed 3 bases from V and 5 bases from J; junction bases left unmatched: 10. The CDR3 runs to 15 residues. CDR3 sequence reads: CSASEREGFPHEQYF. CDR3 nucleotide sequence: TGCAGTGCTAGTGAGCGGGAGGGCTTCCCTCACGAGCAGTACTTC.

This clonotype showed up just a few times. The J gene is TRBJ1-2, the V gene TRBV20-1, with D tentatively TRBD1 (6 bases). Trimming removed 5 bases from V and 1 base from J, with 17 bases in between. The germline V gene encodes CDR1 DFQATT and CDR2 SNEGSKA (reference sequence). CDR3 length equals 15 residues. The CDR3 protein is CSARPRQGRNYGYTF. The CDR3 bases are TGCAGTGCTCGCCCCCGGCAGGGGCGTAACTATGGCTACACCTTC.

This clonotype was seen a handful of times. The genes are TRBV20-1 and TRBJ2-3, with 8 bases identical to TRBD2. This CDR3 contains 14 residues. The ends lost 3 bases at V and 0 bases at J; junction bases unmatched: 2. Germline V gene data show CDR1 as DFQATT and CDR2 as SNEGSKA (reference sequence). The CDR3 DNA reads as TGCAGTGCTAGGCCTAGCGGGAGCACAGATACGCAGTATTTT. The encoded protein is CSARPSGSTDTQYF.

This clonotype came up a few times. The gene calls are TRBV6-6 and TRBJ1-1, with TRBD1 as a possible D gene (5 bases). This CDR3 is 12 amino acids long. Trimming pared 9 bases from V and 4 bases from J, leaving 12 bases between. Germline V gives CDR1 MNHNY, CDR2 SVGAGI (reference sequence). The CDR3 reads CASTQRGTEAFF. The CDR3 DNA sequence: TGTGCCAGTACTCAAAGGGGCACTGAAGCTTTCTTT.

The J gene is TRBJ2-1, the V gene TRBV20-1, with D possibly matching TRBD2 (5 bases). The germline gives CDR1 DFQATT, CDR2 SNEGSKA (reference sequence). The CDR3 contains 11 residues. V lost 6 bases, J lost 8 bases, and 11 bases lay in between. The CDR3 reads CSAGFSDEQFF. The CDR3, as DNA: TGCAGTGCCGGCTTTAGCGATGAGCAGTTCTTC.

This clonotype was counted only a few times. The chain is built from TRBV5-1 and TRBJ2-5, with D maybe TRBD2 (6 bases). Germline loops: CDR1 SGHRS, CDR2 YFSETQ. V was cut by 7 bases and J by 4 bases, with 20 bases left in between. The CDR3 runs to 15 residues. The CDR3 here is CASLAGMVGRETQYF. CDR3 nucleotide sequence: TGCGCCAGCCTCGCGGGGATGGTGGGTCGAGAGACCCAGTACTTC.

The CDR3 is CSARGTSLSYEQYF. CDR3 nucleotide sequence: TGCAGTGCTAGGGGGACTAGCCTTAGCTACGAGCAGTACTTC. The chain recombines TRBV20-1 with TRBJ2-7, with 9 bases aligning to TRBD2. Looked up from germline, CDR1 is DFQATT and CDR2 is SNEGSKA (reference sequence). The CDR3 totals 14 residues. Unmatched junction bases numbered 6, after V lost 3 bases and J lost 3 bases.

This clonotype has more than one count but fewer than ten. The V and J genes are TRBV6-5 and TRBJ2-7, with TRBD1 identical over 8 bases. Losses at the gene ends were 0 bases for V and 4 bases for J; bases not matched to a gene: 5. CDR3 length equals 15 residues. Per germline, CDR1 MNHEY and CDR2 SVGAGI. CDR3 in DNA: TGTGCCAGCAGTTACTCGACAGGGGTGGCATACGAGCAGTACTTC. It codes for CASSYSTGVAYEQYF.

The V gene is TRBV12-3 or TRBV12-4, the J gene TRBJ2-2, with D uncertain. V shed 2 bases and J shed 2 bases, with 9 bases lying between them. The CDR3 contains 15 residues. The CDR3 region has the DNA TGTGCCAGCAGTTTATTGGCCGGCAACACCGGGGAGCTGTTTTTT. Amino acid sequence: CASSLLAGNTGELFF.